The sequence of this T cell receptor beta chain was determined in a study of T-cell memory formation after mild COVID-19. Study background: The TCR clusters were mostly specific to one donor.

The CDR3 totals 15 residues. Germline V CDR1 and CDR2: SEHNR, FQNEAQ (reference sequence). Trimming took 2 bases from V and 10 from J; bases not matched to a gene: 7. Details on this clonotype: Its antigen is as yet unknown.

Study results and limitations: In pre-infection memory, a portion of responding clones appeared, which suggested that cross-reactive memory joined. Clones that contracted from day 15 to 85 had balanced CD4/CD8; later expanders were CD4+ biased.

Libraries for TCRalpha and TCRbeta carried sample barcodes and unique molecular identifiers via 5'RACE. TCRdb re-derived calls from the 5' RACE reads in MiXCR, one entry per CDR3 protein. The sample records approximately 250,000 distinct CDR3 sequences, 16% being singletons. This sequence joins TRBV7-9 and TRBJ1-6, with 8 nucleotides matching TRBD1. What was sequenced was PBMCs or a T cell subset sorted from them (not recorded which). This receptor was taken from a man younger than 35 who had mild COVID-19 (a few samples of this study predate the infection). Cell type and time point are not known. The CDR3 protein is CASSLHRGGGSPLHF. For the CDR3, the DNA is TGTGCCAGCAGCTTACACAGGGGGGGAGGCTCACCCCTCCACTTT. Together with reference TRBV7-9 and TRBJ1-6, the CDR3 gives the full variable domain: DTGVSQNPRHKITKRGQNVTFRCDPISEHNRLYWYRQTLGQGPEFLTYFQNEAQLEKSRLLSDRFSAERPKGSFSTLEIQRTEQGDSAMYLCASSLHRGGGSPLHFGNGTRLTVT.